This T cell receptor (beta chain) derives from a study of OX40 agonist ivuxolimab in advanced cancers. Whole-study findings and limits: More expanded clones were seen, on average, in CD8+ T cells than in CD4+. Several nonresponders also turned out to have low normalized T-cell clonal expansion.

This clone was found once. Its antigen remains unknown. Generated by immunoSEQ multiplex PCR, the TCRdb table keeps only in-frame clones and is missing some. The repertoire holds about 83,000 clones, with 70% to 85% as singletons. Trimming shortened V by 4 bases and J by 2 bases, and 11 bases separated the two germline ends. The CDR3 loop spans 15 amino acids. Germline assignment: CDR1 SGHTA and CDR2 FQGNSA. The clonotype was recovered from an adult with an advanced solid tumor such as melanoma, head and neck, liver or kidney cancer. V usage is TRBV7-2 and J usage is TRBJ1-4, with unresolved D. The specimen comprised CD4+ or CD8+ T cells sorted from blood, sampled in a trial of the OX40 agonist ivuxolimab. The CDR3 DNA is TGTGCCAGCAGCTGGTACAGCGTCACTAATGAAAAACTGTTTTTT. Protein sequence: CASSWYSVTNEKLFF.